The clone carrying this T cell receptor beta chain was seen more than once but under ten times. Antigen unknown. PCR was performed using 60 Vbeta and 13 Jbeta primers. In the source study's methods: In a later analysis, the count reached about 75 million unique TCR beta chains, with 10 million to 14 million shared. Libraries were prepared by immunoSEQ multiplex PCR; TCRdb keeps only in-frame clonotypes and omits some of them. That table supplies the V and J calls and clone size; D and trimming were determined from the DNA. The table includes under 200,000 clones, roughly 77% detected once. The sample originates from a study of cytomegalovirus exposure and HLA in healthy donors. Across the whole study: Out of fewer than 400 genotyped donors, roughly 80% belonged to the Caucasian-associated ancestry cluster. Study-wide results and limits: One cluster of highly shared sequence variants probably arose as a sequencing artifact.

The CDR3 totals 13 residues. Germline CDR1 and CDR2: LNHDA and SQIVND (reference sequence). The ends were cut back, 7 bases at V and 2 bases at J, with 11 bases in the middle. Sequenced material: PBMCs. This chain links TRBV19 with TRBJ1-1; tentatively, D is TRBD1 (6 bases). The sequence was collected from a man aged 45-65 years in good health and CMV-seropositive. The CDR3 DNA follows: TGTGCCAGTAAAATACAGGGAAACACTGAAGCTTTCTTT. It translates to CASKIQGNTEAFF.